This T cell receptor (beta chain) was recovered during a study of T cell repertoires in cytomegalovirus infection. One entry per CDR3 protein, called by TCRdb with MiXCR from the reads. The table has roughly 230,000 distinct CDR3 sequences, approximately 15% seen once. The CDR3 has 17 residues. The germline V gene has CDR1 MNHEY and CDR2 SMNVEV (reference sequence). V gave up 0 bases and J gave up 2 bases, with 14 bases separating them. The sequence was obtained from a human donor in good health (CMV status not recorded). Some clones in this sample may be carry-over from other donors' samples. The V and J genes are TRBV27 and TRBJ2-1; TRBD2 is a possible D gene (6 bases). Material: CD8+ T cells from PBMCs. CDR3 nucleotides: TGTGCCAGCAGTTTATCGGAGGGCACCAAGGCCTACAATGAGCAGTTCTTC. This encodes CASSLSEGTKAYNEQFF.